This T cell receptor beta chain was sequenced during a study of shared clonotypes between healthy human individuals. Profiling relied on immunoSEQ multiplex PCR, and the TCRdb table lists in-frame clones only, not all of them. Seen here are 1.4 million to 1.5 million clones, roughly 96% observed once, and the top ten hold roughly 1.2%. V lost 6 bases, J lost 5 bases, and 7 bases lay in between. Germline assignment: CDR1 MDHEN and CDR2 SYDVKM. This CDR3 is built from 11 residues. What was sequenced was naive CD4+ T cells sorted from blood. As for subset: CD45RA+ positively selected. The chain employs TRBV28 and TRBJ1-2; D unresolved. The sequence derives from a man aged 25 to 45 in good health. The CDR3 DNA follows: TGTGCCAGCAGGAGGGAGTATGGCTACACCTTC. It specifies CASRREYGYTF.